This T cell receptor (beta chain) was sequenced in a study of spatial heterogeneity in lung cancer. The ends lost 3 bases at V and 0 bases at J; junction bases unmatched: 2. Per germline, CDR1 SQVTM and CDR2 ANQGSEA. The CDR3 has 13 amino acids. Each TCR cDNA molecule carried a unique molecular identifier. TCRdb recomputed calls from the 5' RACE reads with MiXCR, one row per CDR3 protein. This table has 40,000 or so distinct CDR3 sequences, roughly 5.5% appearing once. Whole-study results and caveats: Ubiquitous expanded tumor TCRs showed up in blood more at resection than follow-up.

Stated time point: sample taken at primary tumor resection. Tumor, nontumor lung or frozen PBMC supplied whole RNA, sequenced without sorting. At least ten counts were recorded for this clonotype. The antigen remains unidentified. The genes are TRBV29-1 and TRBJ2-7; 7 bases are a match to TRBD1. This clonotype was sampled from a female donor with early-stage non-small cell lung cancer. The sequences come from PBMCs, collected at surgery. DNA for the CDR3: TGCAGCGTTGACTCAGGGGGCTCCTACGAGCAGTACTTC. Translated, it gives CSVDSGGSYEQYF.